The sequence of this T cell receptor beta chain was determined in a study of blood T cell repertoires in COVID-19. Measured with immunoSEQ multiplex PCR; TCRdb has only the in-frame clones, and not every one. The data show about 210,000 clones, 80% to 90% seen once. CDR1 LGHDT and CDR2 YNNKEL come from the germline V gene (reference sequence). The CDR3 loop spans 16 amino acids. The trim removed 3 bases at V and 4 bases at J, leaving 7 bases unmatched. Recovered status in Cohort 3 required two negative PCRs, clearance, or symptom resolution. The specimen sequenced was PBMCs or T cells enriched from blood (not recorded which). The rearrangement uses TRBV3-1 (or the pseudogene TRBV3-2) and TRBJ2-1, with 9 bases identical to TRBD2. This TCR came from a man aged 40-50 years who had recovered from COVID-19. The CDR3 region is CASSHSSSGRYNEQFF. DNA of the CDR3: TGTGCCAGCAGCCATTCCTCCAGCGGGAGGTACAATGAGCAGTTCTTC.